Sequencing of this TCR beta chain was carried out in a study of T cell repertoires in cytomegalovirus infection. This clonotype was seen at least ten times. As yet, its antigen is unknown. TCRdb re-derived calls from the reads in MiXCR, one entry per CDR3 protein. This table has some 350,000 distinct CDR3 sequences, 15% to 20% appearing once. The CDR3 runs to 17 residues. Germline V lookup: CDR1 SGHAT, CDR2 FQNNGV. V shed 0 bases and J 9 bases; nucleotides not matched to a gene: 13. Findings and limits, study-wide: The ex vivo response was dominated by HLA-C-restricted CMV-specific TCR beta clonotypes. Accumulated public TCR beta family frequency recognized individuals carrying CMV together with the relevant HLA.

This TCR came from a human donor in good health (CMV status not recorded). Some clones in this sample may be carry-over from other donors' samples. The chain employs TRBV11-2 and TRBJ2-1; 8 positions agree with TRBD2. Material for sequencing was PBMCs. CDR3 DNA: TGTGCCAGCAGCTTAGAAGGTTTTCATGAGCGGGGGCCTGAGCAGTTCTTC. Translated, it gives CASSLEGFHERGPEQFF.